This entry lists 8 T cell receptor beta chains sequenced from one sample in a study of shared clonotypes between healthy human individuals. TCRdb's copy holds only in-frame clones and misses some; the assay was immunoSEQ multiplex PCR. The sample contains approximately 1.5 million clones, about 98% of which appear only once. The specimen sequenced was naive CD4+ T cells sorted from blood. The subset here: CD45RA+ positively selected. All receptors derive from a man aged 25-45 years in good health.

The rearrangement joins TRBV11-2 to TRBJ2-5; possible D gene TRBD2, 5 bases. The germline gives CDR1 SGHAT, CDR2 FQNNGV. V gave up 2 bases and J gave up 2 bases, with 9 bases separating them. This CDR3 has 14 residues. For the CDR3, the DNA is TGTGCCAGCAGCTTAAATAGCGCTCAAGAGACCCAGTACTTC. This codes for CASSLNSAQETQYF.

The chain joins TRBV5-1 to TRBJ2-1; D remains ambiguous. The germline CDR1 and CDR2 sequences are SGHRS and YFSETQ. V lost 5 bases to trimming and J lost 8 bases, with 20 bases between them. The CDR3 has 15 amino acids. CDR3 coding DNA: TGCGCCAGCAGGCCCCGCCGAGACAATCCCCATGAGCAGTTCTTC. Its translation is CASRPRRDNPHEQFF.

J is TRBJ2-1 and V is TRBV5-1; either TRBD1 or TRBD2 may supply D (5 bases each). The ends were cut back, 5 bases at V and 8 bases at J, with 14 bases in the middle. The CDR3 spans 13 residues. Looked up from germline, CDR1 is SGHRS and CDR2 is YFSETQ. The CDR3 region is CASRSGRWDEQFF. The CDR3 bases are TGCGCCAGCAGATCGGGACGTTGGGATGAGCAGTTCTTC.

The gene calls are TRBV2 and TRBJ2-2; the match to TRBD1 covers 10 bases. Germline CDR1 is SNHLY and CDR2 is FYNNEI. The J segment lost 6 bases and the V segment lost 7 bases, leaving 5 bases of the junction unmatched. There are 14 residues in the CDR3. The CDR3 nucleotides are TGTGCCAGCAACGTCGGGACAGGGGCCGGGGAGCTGTTTTTT. This gives the protein CASNVGTGAGELFF. The full variable domain, its missing parts supplied by reference TRBV2 and TRBJ2-2, is EPEVTQTPSHQVTQMGQEVILRCVPISNHLYFYWYRQILGQKVEFLVSFYNNEISEKSEIFDDQFSVERPDGSNFTLKIRSTKLEDSAMYFCASNVGTGAGELFFGEGSRLTVL.

The chain recombines TRBV11-1 with TRBJ2-7; 8 nucleotides align to TRBD2. The V and J ends lost 2 bases and 4 bases, in that order; junction bases with no gene match: 4. The CDR3 has 14 amino acids. Per the germline V gene, CDR1 is SGHAT and CDR2 is FQDESV (reference sequence). The CDR3 DNA follows: TGTGCCAGCAGCTTACTTAGCGGGATGTACGAGCAGTACTTC. This encodes CASSLLSGMYEQYF.

Comment on this clone: Other DNA sequences in the sample encode the same CDR3. The chain links TRBV5-1 to TRBJ2-7; the match to TRBD2 covers 7 bases. Germline values: CDR1 SGHRS, CDR2 YFSETQ. V lost 0 bases and J lost 2; bases outside the gene matches: 2. The CDR3 spans 14 residues. DNA of the CDR3: TGCGCCAGCAGCTTGGGCGGGAGCCCCTACGAGCAGTACTTC. It yields the protein CASSLGGSPYEQYF.

A word on this clone: In the same sample, other DNA sequences code for this CDR3. V is TRBV5-6 and J is TRBJ1-5; D is unclear. The CDR3 is 15 residues long. Per germline, CDR1 SGHDT and CDR2 YYEEEE. Trimming pared 2 bases from V and 2 bases from J, leaving 11 bases between. The CDR3 protein is CASSFWGQGNQPQHF. CDR3 nucleotides: TGTGCCAGCAGCTTTTGGGGTCAGGGCAATCAGCCCCAGCATTTT.

The CDR3 region has the DNA TGTGCCAGCACAAAGGAGGGGGGTAGTAACACTGAAGCTTTCTTT. Translation: CASTKEGGSNTEAFF. The chain combines TRBV2 with TRBJ1-1; weak D call: TRBD1 (6 bases). The length of the CDR3 is 15 residues. V lost 7 bases to trimming and J lost 2 bases, with 17 bases between them. Germline lookup yields CDR1 SNHLY and CDR2 FYNNEI. Full variable domain (rest looked up from reference TRBV2 and TRBJ1-1): EPEVTQTPSHQVTQMGQEVILRCVPISNHLYFYWYRQILGQKVEFLVSFYNNEISEKSEIFDDQFSVERPDGSNFTLKIRSTKLEDSAMYFCASTKEGGSNTEAFFGQGTRLTVV.